The clone carrying this TCR beta chain was detected many times. The target antigen is unknown. This sample was included in a study of T-cell reconstitution after alpha-beta-depleted transplantation in children. Findings and caveats of the study: One year post-transplant, T-cell counts and diversity were largely derived from T cells produced anew. The high TCRbeta diversity at day 60 in some patients came from surviving recipient T cells and thymic progenitors. Reportedly, alpha-beta T cells present about two months post-transplant originated from several hundred expanded clones of graft origin.

This CDR3 is built from 15 residues. In germline, CDR1 is SEHNR, CDR2 FQNEAQ (reference sequence). The V gene end was trimmed by 1 base and the J gene end by 10 bases; junction bases not matched to a gene: 10. TCRbeta library preparation incorporated unique molecular identifiers. One entry per CDR3 protein, called by TCRdb with MiXCR from the PCR reads. The top ten hold over 30% of the sample, which has under 25,000 distinct CDR3 sequences, 10% to 15% seen once. The material was PBMCs, mostly from graft donor cells, obtained 60 days after TCRalphabeta/CD19-depleted stem cell transplant. This sequence joins TRBV7-9 and TRBJ2-1; 7 nucleotides line up with TRBD2. The clonotype was recovered from a female patient between 2 and 15 years old who had a stem cell transplant for congenital amegakaryocytic thrombocytopenia, so the T cells may come from the graft donor. As DNA, the CDR3 is TGTGCCAGCAGCTTAGGGTTCGGGGGGTCTCGGGAGCAGTTCTTC. Translating it yields CASSLGFGGSREQFF.